A selection of T cell receptor beta chains follows, all from one sample in a study of blood T cell repertoires in COVID-19. Profiling relied on immunoSEQ multiplex PCR, and the TCRdb table lists in-frame clones only, not all of them. Of about 68,000 clones in the sample, over 75% were seen once. Sequenced sample: peripheral blood. These receptors were collected from a man aged 50 to 60 with acute or convalescent COVID-19. The CDR3 runs from the conserved cysteine through the conserved F or W. Fields, in order: D gene, J gene, V gene, clone size, CDR3 protein, CDR3 DNA. The D gene is left open where the match is weak. Rows give clone size only sometimes, using once, few, many, or a class for an expanded clone.

D: NA; J: TRBJ2-2; V: TRBV2; size: NA; CDR3: CASTGGTGELFF; DNA: TGTGCCAGCACCGGGGGCACCGGGGAGCTGTTTTTT
D: TRBD2; J: TRBJ2-2; V: TRBV3-1/TRBV3-2; size: NA; CDR3: CASSQDFAVGLAGGPDTGELFF; DNA: TGTGCCAGCAGCCAAGATTTTGCGGTGGGACTAGCGGGGGGGCCAGACACCGGGGAGCTGTTTTTT
D: NA; J: TRBJ2-2; V: TRBV7-3; size: NA; CDR3: CASSPGLGIGELFF; DNA: TGTGCCAGCAGCCCGGGACTCGGGATCGGGGAGCTGTTTTTT
D: NA; J: TRBJ2-1; V: TRBV11-2; size: once; CDR3: CASSLVRGGGEQFF; DNA: TGTGCCAGCAGCTTAGTAAGGGGAGGGGGTGAGCAGTTCTTC
D: NA; J: TRBJ2-5; V: TRBV10-3; size: NA; CDR3: CAISELGRETQYF; DNA: TGTGCCATCAGTGAGTTGGGCAGAGAGACCCAGTACTTC
D: NA; J: TRBJ2-1; V: TRBV7-6; size: NA; CDR3: CASSITGRSYNEQFF; DNA: TGTGCCAGCAGCATCACAGGGCGCTCCTACAATGAGCAGTTCTTC
D: NA; J: TRBJ1-1; V: TRBV27; size: NA; CDR3: CASSSEGGTEAFF; DNA: TGTGCCAGCAGCTCCGAAGGGGGCACTGAAGCTTTCTTT
D: TRBD1; J: TRBJ1-3; V: TRBV4-1; size: NA; CDR3: CASSETGPTAGNTIYF; DNA: TGCGCCAGCAGCGAGACAGGGCCGACTGCGGGAAACACCATATATTTT
D: TRBD1; J: TRBJ2-1; V: TRBV9; size: NA; CDR3: CASSRGGTGVLDEQFF; DNA: TGTGCCAGCAGCCGTGGGGGGACAGGGGTCTTGGATGAGCAGTTCTTC
D: NA; J: TRBJ1-1; V: TRBV6-1; size: NA; CDR3: CASSDDNMNTEAFF; DNA: TGTGCCAGCAGTGACGACAATATGAACACTGAAGCTTTCTTT
D: NA; J: TRBJ2-3; V: TRBV21-1; size: NA; CDR3: CASSRAPGLAGGDTQYF; DNA: TGTGCCAGCAGCAGGGCGCCGGGACTAGCGGGGGGAGATACGCAGTATTTT
D: TRBD2; J: TRBJ2-3; V: TRBV19; size: NA; CDR3: CASSPRGSGGAQDTQYF; DNA: TGTGCCAGTAGTCCAAGGGGTAGCGGGGGGGCCCAAGATACGCAGTATTTT
D: TRBD1; J: TRBJ1-1; V: TRBV20-1; size: once; CDR3: CSAGTGRAFF; DNA: TGCAGTGCTGGGACAGGACGAGCTTTCTTT
D: NA; J: TRBJ1-2; V: TRBV9; size: NA; CDR3: CASSSPSGKGGYTF; DNA: TGTGCCAGCAGCTCCCCCTCGGGGAAGGGAGGCTACACCTTC
D: TRBD1; J: TRBJ1-5; V: TRBV2; size: once; CDR3: CASTPGRDRDGNQPQHF; DNA: TGTGCCAGCACCCCGGGGAGAGACAGGGACGGGAATCAGCCCCAGCATTTT
D: TRBD1; J: TRBJ1-3; V: TRBV28; size: NA; CDR3: CASSFYTFRDRVINTIYF; DNA: TGTGCCAGCAGTTTTTACACTTTCCGGGACAGGGTAATAAACACCATATATTTT
D: TRBD2; J: TRBJ2-5; V: TRBV6-4; size: NA; CDR3: CASSDCLGRGGQETQYF; DNA: TGTGCCAGCAGTGACTGTCTTGGACGGGGGGGCCAGGAGACCCAGTACTTC
D: NA; J: TRBJ2-2; V: TRBV27; size: NA; CDR3: CASSSYGGNTGELFF; DNA: TGTGCCAGCAGTTCCTACGGGGGGAACACCGGGGAGCTGTTTTTT
D: NA; J: TRBJ2-3; V: TRBV5-1; size: NA; CDR3: CASRLVGPDTQYF; DNA: TGCGCCAGCAGACTAGTAGGCCCAGATACGCAGTATTTT
D: TRBD1; J: TRBJ1-2; V: TRBV24-1; size: NA; CDR3: CATRIQGTYGYTF; DNA: TGTGCCACCAGAATACAGGGGACCTATGGCTACACCTTC
D: TRBD2; J: TRBJ2-1; V: TRBV14; size: NA; CDR3: CASSQGLDNEQFF; DNA: TGTGCCAGCAGCCAGGGACTAGACAATGAGCAGTTCTTC
D: TRBD1; J: TRBJ2-2; V: TRBV30; size: NA; CDR3: CAWAGGYWAGELFF; DNA: TGTGCCTGGGCAGGGGGCTACTGGGCCGGGGAGCTGTTTTTT
D: TRBD1; J: TRBJ2-1; V: TRBV10-3; size: NA; CDR3: CAIGQGAINEQFF; DNA: TGTGCCATCGGACAGGGGGCTATTAATGAGCAGTTCTTC
D: TRBD2; J: TRBJ2-5; V: TRBV4-2; size: NA; CDR3: CASSQVGGGAIETQYF; DNA: TGTGCCAGCAGCCAAGTTGGCGGGGGGGCCATCGAGACCCAGTACTTC
D: TRBD1; J: TRBJ2-1; V: TRBV4-1; size: NA; CDR3: CASSQGFDRASYNEQFF; DNA: TGCGCCAGCAGCCAAGGCTTCGACAGGGCATCCTACAATGAGCAGTTCTTC
D: TRBD1; J: TRBJ1-2; V: TRBV2; size: NA; CDR3: CASSESRQGGYGYTF; DNA: TGTGCCAGCAGTGAATCGAGACAGGGCGGCTATGGCTACACCTTC
D: NA; J: TRBJ2-1; V: TRBV9; size: NA; CDR3: CASSVGDNSYNEQFF; DNA: TGTGCCAGCAGCGTAGGGGACAACTCCTACAATGAGCAGTTCTTC
D: TRBD1; J: TRBJ2-1; V: TRBV6-1; size: NA; CDR3: CASSEGGQGRNEQFF; DNA: TGTGCCAGCAGTGAAGGGGGACAGGGAAGGAATGAGCAGTTCTTC
D: NA; J: TRBJ2-7; V: TRBV7-9; size: NA; CDR3: CASSLVKNEQYF; DNA: TGTGCCAGCAGCTTAGTAAAAAACGAGCAGTACTTC
D: NA; J: TRBJ1-4; V: TRBV12-3/TRBV12-4; size: NA; CDR3: CASSPGLNEKLFF; DNA: TGTGCCAGCAGCCCCGGACTTAACGAAAAACTGTTTTTT
D: NA; J: TRBJ1-5; V: TRBV5-1; size: NA; CDR3: CASSLARGQPQHF; DNA: TGCGCCAGCAGCTTGGCCCGGGGTCAGCCCCAGCATTTT
D: NA; J: TRBJ2-1; V: TRBV5-6; size: NA; CDR3: CASSPEPSYSSYNEQFF; DNA: TGTGCCAGCAGCCCTGAACCTTCATATAGCTCCTACAATGAGCAGTTCTTC
D: NA; J: TRBJ1-5; V: TRBV27; size: NA; CDR3: CASSFRDNQPQHF; DNA: TGTGCCAGCAGTTTCCGGGACAATCAGCCCCAGCATTTT
D: NA; J: TRBJ2-1; V: TRBV19; size: NA; CDR3: CASNAGANYNEQFF; DNA: TGTGCCAGTAACGCGGGGGCTAATTACAATGAGCAGTTCTTC
D: NA; J: TRBJ1-5; V: TRBV5-8; size: NA; CDR3: CASSSWGDGQPQHF; DNA: TGTGCCAGCAGCTCGTGGGGGGACGGACAGCCCCAGCATTTT